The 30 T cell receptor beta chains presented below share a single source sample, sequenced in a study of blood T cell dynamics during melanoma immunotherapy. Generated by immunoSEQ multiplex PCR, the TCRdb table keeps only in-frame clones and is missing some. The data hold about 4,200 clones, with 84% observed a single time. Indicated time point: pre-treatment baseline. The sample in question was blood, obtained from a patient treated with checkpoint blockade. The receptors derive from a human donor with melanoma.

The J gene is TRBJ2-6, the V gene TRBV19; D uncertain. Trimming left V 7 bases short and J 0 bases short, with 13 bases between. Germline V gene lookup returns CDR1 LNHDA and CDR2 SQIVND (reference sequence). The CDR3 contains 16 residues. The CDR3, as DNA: TGTGCCAGTAACCCGGACGGATACTCTGGGGCCAACGTCCTGACTTTC. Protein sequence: CASNPDGYSGANVLTF.

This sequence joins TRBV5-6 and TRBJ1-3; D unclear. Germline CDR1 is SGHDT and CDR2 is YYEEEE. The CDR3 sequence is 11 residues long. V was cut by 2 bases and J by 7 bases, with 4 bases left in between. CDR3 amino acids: CASSLLNTIYF. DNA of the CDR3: TGTGCCAGCAGCTTACTGAACACCATATATTTT.

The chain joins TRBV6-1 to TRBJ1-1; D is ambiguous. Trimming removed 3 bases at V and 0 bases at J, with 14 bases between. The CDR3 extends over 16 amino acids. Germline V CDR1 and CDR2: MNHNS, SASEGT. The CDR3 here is CASSDPRTLVNTEAFF. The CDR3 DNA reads TGTGCCAGCAGTGATCCCCGAACATTAGTGAACACTGAAGCTTTCTTT.

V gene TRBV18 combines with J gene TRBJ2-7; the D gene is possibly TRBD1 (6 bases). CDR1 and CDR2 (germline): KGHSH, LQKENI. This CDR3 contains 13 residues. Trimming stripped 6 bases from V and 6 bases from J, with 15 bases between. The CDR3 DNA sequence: TGTGCCAGCTCCCTTAACAGGGTGGGCGAGCAGTACTTC. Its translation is CASSLNRVGEQYF.

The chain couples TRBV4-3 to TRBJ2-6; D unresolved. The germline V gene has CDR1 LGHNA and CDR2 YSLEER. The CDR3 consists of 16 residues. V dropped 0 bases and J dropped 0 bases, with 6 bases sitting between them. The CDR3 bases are TGCGCCAGCAGCCAAGATTACGGCTCTGGGGCCAACGTCCTGACTTTC. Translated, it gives CASSQDYGSGANVLTF.

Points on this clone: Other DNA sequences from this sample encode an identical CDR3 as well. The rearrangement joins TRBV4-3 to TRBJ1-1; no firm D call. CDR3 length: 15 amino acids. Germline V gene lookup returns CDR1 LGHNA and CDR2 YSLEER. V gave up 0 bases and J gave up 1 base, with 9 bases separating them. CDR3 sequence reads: CASSQEWGGNTEAFF. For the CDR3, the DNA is TGCGCCAGCAGCCAAGAGTGGGGAGGGAACACTGAAGCTTTCTTT.

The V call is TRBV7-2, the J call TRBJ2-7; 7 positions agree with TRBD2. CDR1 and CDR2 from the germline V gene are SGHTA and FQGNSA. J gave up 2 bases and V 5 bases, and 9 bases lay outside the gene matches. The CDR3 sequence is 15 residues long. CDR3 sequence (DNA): TGTGCCAGCAGCACCTCGGGGAGGGCCCCCTACGAGCAGTACTTC. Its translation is CASSTSGRAPYEQYF.

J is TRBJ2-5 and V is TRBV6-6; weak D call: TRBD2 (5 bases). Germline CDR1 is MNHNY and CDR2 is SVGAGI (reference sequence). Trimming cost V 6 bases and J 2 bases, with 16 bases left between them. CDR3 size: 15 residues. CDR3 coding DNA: TGTGCCAGCAGCCCCAAACGGAGGATACAAGAGACCCAGTACTTC. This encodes CASSPKRRIQETQYF.

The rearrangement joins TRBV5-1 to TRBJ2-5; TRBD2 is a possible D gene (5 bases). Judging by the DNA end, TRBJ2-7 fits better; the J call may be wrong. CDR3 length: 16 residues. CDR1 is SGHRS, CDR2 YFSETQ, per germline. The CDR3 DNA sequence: TGCGCCAGCAGCTTGGGCGGCTTCGGGGATGCCTACGAGCAGTACTTC. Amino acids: CASSLGGFGDAYEQYF.

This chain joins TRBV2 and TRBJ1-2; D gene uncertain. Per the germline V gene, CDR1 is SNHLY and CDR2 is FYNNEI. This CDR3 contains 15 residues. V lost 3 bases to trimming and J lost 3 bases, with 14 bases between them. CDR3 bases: TGTGCCAGCAGTGAGCGGGAGGGAATGGACTATGGCTACACCTTC. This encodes CASSEREGMDYGYTF. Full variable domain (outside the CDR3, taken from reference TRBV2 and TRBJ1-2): EPEVTQTPSHQVTQMGQEVILRCVPISNHLYFYWYRQILGQKVEFLVSFYNNEISEKSEIFDDQFSVERPDGSNFTLKIRSTKLEDSAMYFCASSEREGMDYGYTFGSGTRLTVV.

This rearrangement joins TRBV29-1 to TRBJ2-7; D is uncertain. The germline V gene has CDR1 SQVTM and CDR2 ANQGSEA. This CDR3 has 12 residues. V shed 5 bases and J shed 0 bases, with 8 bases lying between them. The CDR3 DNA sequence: TGCAGCGTTTATGAGAGCTCCTACGAGCAGTACTTC. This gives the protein CSVYESSYEQYF.

Here the CDR3 DNA reads TGTGCCAGCTCACCACCGGGTGGCCGAGAGACCCAGTACTTC. Translation: CASSPPGGRETQYF. This chain joins TRBV18 and TRBJ2-5, with D uncertain. This CDR3 comprises 14 residues. Germline values: CDR1 KGHSH, CDR2 LQKENI. The germline V and J ends were trimmed by 0 bases and 4 bases, with 9 bases remaining between them.

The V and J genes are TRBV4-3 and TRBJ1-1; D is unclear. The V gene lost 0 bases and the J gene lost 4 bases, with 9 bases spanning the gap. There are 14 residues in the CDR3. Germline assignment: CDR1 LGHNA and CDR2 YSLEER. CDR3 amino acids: CASSQEPESTEAFF. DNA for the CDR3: TGCGCCAGCAGCCAAGAGCCGGAGAGCACTGAAGCTTTCTTT.

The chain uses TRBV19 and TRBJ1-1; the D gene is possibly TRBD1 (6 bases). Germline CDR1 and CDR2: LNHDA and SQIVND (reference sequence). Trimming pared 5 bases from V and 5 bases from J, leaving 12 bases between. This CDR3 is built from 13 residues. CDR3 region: CASSPRGLTEAFF. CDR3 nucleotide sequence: TGTGCCAGTAGTCCCAGGGGATTAACTGAAGCTTTCTTT. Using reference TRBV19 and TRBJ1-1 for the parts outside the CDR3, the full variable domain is DGGITQSPKYLFRKEGQNVTLSCEQNLNHDAMYWYRQDPGQGLRLIYYSQIVNDFQKGDIAEGYSVSREKKESFPLTVTSAQKNPTAFYLCASSPRGLTEAFFGQGTRLTVV.

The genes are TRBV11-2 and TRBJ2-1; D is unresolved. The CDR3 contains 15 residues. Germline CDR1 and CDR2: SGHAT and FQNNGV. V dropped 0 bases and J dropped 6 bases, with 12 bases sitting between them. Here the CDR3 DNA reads TGTGCCAGCAGCTTAGATCCTAGAACCCGCAATGAGCAGTTCTTC. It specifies CASSLDPRTRNEQFF.

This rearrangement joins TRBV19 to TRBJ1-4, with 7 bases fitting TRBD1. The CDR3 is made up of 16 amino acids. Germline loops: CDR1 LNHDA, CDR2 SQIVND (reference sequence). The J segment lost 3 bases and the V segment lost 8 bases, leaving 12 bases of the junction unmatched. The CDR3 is CASSHRRQGANEKLFF. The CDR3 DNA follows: TGTGCCAGTTCGCATCGTCGACAGGGCGCTAATGAAAAACTGTTTTTT.

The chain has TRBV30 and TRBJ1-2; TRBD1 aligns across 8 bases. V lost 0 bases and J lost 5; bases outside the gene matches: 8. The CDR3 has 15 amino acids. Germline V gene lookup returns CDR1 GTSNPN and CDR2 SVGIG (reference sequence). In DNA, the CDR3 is TGTGCCTGGAGTGTCATGGCAGGGGGCGCTTATGGCTACACCTTC. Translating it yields CAWSVMAGGAYGYTF.

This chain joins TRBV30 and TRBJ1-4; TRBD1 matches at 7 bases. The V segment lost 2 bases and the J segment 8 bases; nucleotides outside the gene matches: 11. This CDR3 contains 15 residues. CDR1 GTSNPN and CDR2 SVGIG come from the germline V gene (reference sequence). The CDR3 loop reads CAWSYGTVVREKLFF. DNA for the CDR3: TGTGCCTGGAGTTACGGGACAGTTGTACGGGAAAAACTGTTTTTT.

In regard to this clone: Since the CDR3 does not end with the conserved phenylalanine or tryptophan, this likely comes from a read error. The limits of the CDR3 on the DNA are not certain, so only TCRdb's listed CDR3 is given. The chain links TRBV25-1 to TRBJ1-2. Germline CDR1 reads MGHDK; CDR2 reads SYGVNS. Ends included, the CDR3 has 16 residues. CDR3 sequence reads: CASSELVQGNPNRGVV.

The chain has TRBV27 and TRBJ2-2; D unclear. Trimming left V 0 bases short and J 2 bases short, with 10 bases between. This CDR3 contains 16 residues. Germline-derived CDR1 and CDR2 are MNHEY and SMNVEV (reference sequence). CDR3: CASSLSWALNTGELFF. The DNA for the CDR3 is TGTGCCAGCAGTTTATCTTGGGCCTTAAACACCGGGGAGCTGTTTTTT.

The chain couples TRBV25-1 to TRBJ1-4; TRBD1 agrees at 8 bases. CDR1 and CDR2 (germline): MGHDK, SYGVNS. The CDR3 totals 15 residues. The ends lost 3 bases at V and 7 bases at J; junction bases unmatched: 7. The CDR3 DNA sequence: TGTGCCAGCAGTGATGCCGGCAGGGGGCCTGAAAAACTGTTTTTT. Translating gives CASSDAGRGPEKLFF. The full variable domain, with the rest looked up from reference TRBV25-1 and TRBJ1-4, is EADIYQTPRYLVIGTGKKITLECSQTMGHDKMYWYQQDPGMELHLIHYSYGVNSTEKGDLSSESTVSRIRTEHFPLTLESARPSHTSQYLCASSDAGRGPEKLFFGSGTQLSVL.

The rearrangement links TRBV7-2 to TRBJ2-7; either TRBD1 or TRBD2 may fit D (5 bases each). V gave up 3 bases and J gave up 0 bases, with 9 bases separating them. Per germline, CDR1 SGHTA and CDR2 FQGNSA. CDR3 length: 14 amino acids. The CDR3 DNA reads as TGTGCCAGCAGCTTGGGACGGGACTCCTACGAGCAGTACTTC. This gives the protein CASSLGRDSYEQYF.

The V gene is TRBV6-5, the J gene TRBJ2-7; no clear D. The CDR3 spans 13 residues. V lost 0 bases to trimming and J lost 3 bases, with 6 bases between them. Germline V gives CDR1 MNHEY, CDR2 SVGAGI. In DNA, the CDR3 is TGTGCCAGCAGTTACTCCGCGGTCTACGAGCAGTACTTC. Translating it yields CASSYSAVYEQYF.

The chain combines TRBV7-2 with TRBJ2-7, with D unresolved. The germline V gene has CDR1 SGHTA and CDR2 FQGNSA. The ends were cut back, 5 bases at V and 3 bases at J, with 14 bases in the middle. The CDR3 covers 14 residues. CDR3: CASSLRNGDYEQYF. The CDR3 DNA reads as TGTGCCAGCAGCCTACGGAACGGCGACTACGAGCAGTACTTC.

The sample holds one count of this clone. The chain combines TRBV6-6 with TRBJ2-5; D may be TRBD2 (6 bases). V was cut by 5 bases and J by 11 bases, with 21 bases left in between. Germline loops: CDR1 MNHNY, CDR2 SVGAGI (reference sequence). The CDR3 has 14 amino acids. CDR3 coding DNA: TGTGCCAGCAGTCAGACTAGACTCTCGGGAGAGCAGTACTTC. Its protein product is CASSQTRLSGEQYF.

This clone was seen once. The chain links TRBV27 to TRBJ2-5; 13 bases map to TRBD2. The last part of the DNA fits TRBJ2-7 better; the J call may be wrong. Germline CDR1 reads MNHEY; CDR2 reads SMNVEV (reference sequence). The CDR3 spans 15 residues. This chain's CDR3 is CASSPRLAGGYEQYF. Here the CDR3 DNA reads TGTGCCAGCAGTCCAAGACTAGCGGGGGGCTACGAGCAGTACTTC.

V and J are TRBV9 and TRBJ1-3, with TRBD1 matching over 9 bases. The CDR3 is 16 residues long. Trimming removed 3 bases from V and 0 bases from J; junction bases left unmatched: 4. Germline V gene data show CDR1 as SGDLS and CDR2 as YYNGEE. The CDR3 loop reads CASSGTGAYSGNTIYF. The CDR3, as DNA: TGTGCCAGCAGCGGGACAGGGGCCTACTCTGGAAACACCATATATTTT.

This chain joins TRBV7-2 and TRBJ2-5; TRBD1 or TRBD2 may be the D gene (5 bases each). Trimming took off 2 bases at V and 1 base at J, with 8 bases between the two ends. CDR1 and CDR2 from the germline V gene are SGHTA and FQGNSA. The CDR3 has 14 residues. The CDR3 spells CASSLYGAQETQYF. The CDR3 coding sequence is TGTGCCAGCAGCTTATACGGGGCCCAAGAGACCCAGTACTTC.

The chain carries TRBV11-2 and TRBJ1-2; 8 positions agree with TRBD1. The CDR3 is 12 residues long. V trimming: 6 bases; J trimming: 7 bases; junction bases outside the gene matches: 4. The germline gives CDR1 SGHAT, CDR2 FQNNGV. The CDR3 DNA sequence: TGTGCCAGCAGTTCAGGGGGCAGTGGCTACACCTTC. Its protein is CASSSGGSGYTF.

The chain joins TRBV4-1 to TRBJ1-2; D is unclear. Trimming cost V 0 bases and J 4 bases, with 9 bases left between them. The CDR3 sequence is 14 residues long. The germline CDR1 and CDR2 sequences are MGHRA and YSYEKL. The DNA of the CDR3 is TGCGCCAGCAGCCAAGAAGGCATGAGCTATGGCTACACCTTC. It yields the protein CASSQEGMSYGYTF.